Listed here are 25 T cell receptor beta chains from one sample, sequenced in a study of technical replicates of blood from a handful of donors. Profiled with immunoSEQ multiplex PCR; TCRdb holds only in-frame clones, not every one. The sample carries around 95,000 clones, approximately 94% recorded once. Input material: T cells isolated from PBMCs. All receptors come from a human donor in good health.

The rearrangement joins TRBV5-4 to TRBJ2-6; D may be TRBD2 (5 bases). With 0 bases removed from V and 2 bases from J, the gap between germline ends came to 12 bases. Germline V CDR1 and CDR2: SGHNT, YYREEE (reference sequence). The CDR3 has 17 residues. CDR3 sequence (DNA): TGTGCCAGCAGCTTGGGGGTTTTGCGGGCTGGGGCCAACGTCCTGACTTTC. As protein: CASSLGVLRAGANVLTF.

This chain links TRBV5-6 with TRBJ1-3, with a weak D call TRBD1 (5 bases). The CDR3 covers 16 residues. The V end was cut by 3 bases, the J end by 0 bases, with 13 bases between. CDR1 and CDR2 from the germline V gene are SGHDT and YYEEEE. CDR3 bases: TGTGCCAGCAGCTGGGGGGGACCGTACTCTGGAAACACCATATATTTT. Its protein product is CASSWGGPYSGNTIYF.

The rearrangement uses TRBV14 and TRBJ2-1; 7 positions match TRBD2. CDR3 length: 16 residues. CDR1 and CDR2 (germline): SGHDN, FVKESK. Trimming cost V 1 base and J 0 bases; bases outside gene matches: 3. This chain's CDR3 is CASSQGLANSYNEQFF. DNA for the CDR3: TGTGCCAGCAGCCAAGGACTAGCCAACTCCTACAATGAGCAGTTCTTC.

In this sample, this clone turned up once. This chain links TRBV11-3 with TRBJ2-1, with TRBD2 identical over 8 bases. The ends lost 5 bases at V and 8 bases at J; junction bases unmatched: 11. The germline V gene has CDR1 SGHNT and CDR2 YENEEA. The CDR3 loop spans 15 amino acids. CDR3: CASSPTGTRDHEQFF. In DNA form, the CDR3 reads TGTGCCAGCAGCCCAACCGGGACTAGGGACCATGAGCAGTTCTTC.

The CDR3: CASSLEDRLNTGELFF. CDR3 DNA sequence: TGTGCCAGCAGCTTAGAAGACAGACTGAACACCGGGGAGCTGTTTTTT. The V and J genes are TRBV7-9 and TRBJ2-2; D may be TRBD1 (5 bases). CDR1 and CDR2 from the germline V gene are SEHNR and FQNEAQ (reference sequence). The germline V and J ends were trimmed by 1 base and 1 base, with 10 bases remaining between them. The CDR3 covers 16 residues.

The CDR3 sequence: CASSYLRGTQYF. DNA of the CDR3: TGTGCCAGCAGTTACCTCAGGGGGACCCAGTACTTC. This chain uses TRBV6-5 with TRBJ2-5; D perhaps matches TRBD1 (6 bases). V was clipped by 2 bases and J by 7 bases, with 8 bases between them. Germline loops: CDR1 MNHEY, CDR2 SVGAGI. The CDR3 runs 12 residues.

In this sample, this clone turned up once. The V and J genes are TRBV19 and TRBJ2-2; 11 bases line up with TRBD1. Germline V gene sequence: CDR1 LNHDA, CDR2 SQIVND (reference sequence). The CDR3 is 15 amino acids. J gave up 6 bases and V 6 bases, and 6 bases lay outside the gene matches. The CDR3: CASRPGTGGSGELFF. In nucleotides, the CDR3 is TGTGCCAGTAGACCTGGGACAGGGGGGTCCGGGGAGCTGTTTTTT.

In this sample, this clone turned up once. The V call is TRBV7-8, the J call TRBJ2-1; 7 bases line up with TRBD2. The CDR3 is 15 amino acids. Germline V gene sequence: CDR1 SGHVS, CDR2 FQNEAQ. Trimming at V came to 4 bases and at J to 3 bases, leaving 6 bases not matched to a gene. CDR3 in DNA: TGTGCCAGCAGCTCTGTAGCGGGCTACTACAATGAGCAGTTCTTC. Translation gives CASSSVAGYYNEQFF.

This clone has only a few counts. The chain couples TRBV4-1 to TRBJ1-1; D ambiguous. CDR1 is MGHRA, CDR2 YSYEKL, per germline. Trimming stripped 6 bases from V and 0 bases from J, with 11 bases between. The CDR3 runs 14 residues. CDR3 sequence: CASSGPLLNTEAFF. CDR3 nucleotides: TGCGCCAGCAGTGGTCCTCTATTGAACACTGAAGCTTTCTTT.

J is TRBJ2-3 and V is TRBV5-6; 10 bases agree with TRBD2. Germline V CDR1 and CDR2: SGHDT, YYEEEE. CDR3 size: 15 residues. V gave up 4 bases and J gave up 1 base; unmatched junction bases: 3. The CDR3 is CASSDGTSGTDTQYF. CDR3 coding DNA: TGTGCCAGCAGCGACGGGACTAGCGGCACAGATACGCAGTATTTT.

The rearrangement uses TRBV19 and TRBJ1-2, with a possible D match to TRBD1 (5 bases). This CDR3 is 14 amino acids long. Germline V gene lookup returns CDR1 LNHDA and CDR2 SQIVND (reference sequence). With 3 bases removed from V and 4 bases from J, the gap between germline ends came to 12 bases. This chain's CDR3 is CASSIYQDSYGYTF. CDR3 bases: TGTGCCAGTAGTATTTACCAAGACAGCTATGGCTACACCTTC.

This chain connects TRBV4-2 to TRBJ1-5, with 9 nucleotides matching TRBD1. Germline assignment: CDR1 LGHNA and CDR2 YNFKEQ. With V trimmed by 4 bases and J by 4 bases, 11 bases remained unmatched. This CDR3 region has 17 residues. The CDR3 DNA follows: TGTGCCAGCAGCCGAGTTGTACAGGGGGCTTGGAATCAGCCCCAGCATTTT. The encoded protein is CASSRVVQGAWNQPQHF.

The V and J genes are TRBV4-2 and TRBJ2-5; D might be TRBD2 (5 bases). Trimming took 8 bases from V and 5 from J, leaving 15 bases between them. Looked up from germline, CDR1 is LGHNA and CDR2 is YNFKEQ. This CDR3 has 13 residues. This CDR3 reads CASRGQDEETQYF. CDR3 sequence (DNA): TGTGCCAGCCGGGGTCAGGATGAGGAGACCCAGTACTTC.

V usage is TRBV29-1 and J usage is TRBJ2-1; 11 bases align to TRBD2. The CDR3 loop spans 17 amino acids. Per germline, CDR1 SQVTM and CDR2 ANQGSEA. J gave up 5 bases and V 5 bases, and 14 bases lay outside the gene matches. The CDR3: CSVRVLAGVRGNNEQFF. The CDR3 DNA reads as TGCAGCGTTAGGGTACTAGCGGGAGTTCGGGGAAACAATGAGCAGTTCTTC.

V gene TRBV28 combines with J gene TRBJ2-3; 7 bases fit TRBD2. In germline, CDR1 is MDHEN, CDR2 SYDVKM. V lost 6 bases, J lost 3 bases, and 9 bases stayed unmatched. The length of the CDR3 is 15 residues. This chain's CDR3 is CASSLAGDLTDTQYF. The CDR3 region has the DNA TGTGCCAGCAGCTTGGCGGGAGATCTGACAGATACGCAGTATTTT.

The chain combines TRBV6-5 with TRBJ2-3; TRBD1 agrees at 7 bases. CDR3 length: 14 amino acids. CDR1 and CDR2 from the germline V gene are MNHEY and SVGAGI. Trimming at V came to 6 bases and at J to 1 base, leaving 4 bases not matched to a gene. CDR3 bases: TGTGCCAGCAGAAGGACAGGAGGCACAGATACGCAGTATTTT. It encodes CASRRTGGTDTQYF.

With respect to this clone: The same CDR3 also results from other DNA sequences found in this sample. The chain combines TRBV19 with TRBJ1-1, with D possibly being TRBD1 (5 bases). Germline assignment: CDR1 LNHDA and CDR2 SQIVND (reference sequence). The ends were cut back, 3 bases at V and 8 bases at J, with 10 bases in the middle. The CDR3 has 12 residues. The CDR3 loop is CASSIGGAEAFF. CDR3 coding DNA: TGTGCCAGTAGTATTGGCGGGGCAGAAGCTTTCTTT.

The chain couples TRBV5-4 to TRBJ2-1, with a possible D match to TRBD2 (6 bases). The CDR3 loop spans 13 amino acids. Deletions cut 4 bases from V and 8 bases from J, with 13 bases between. Looked up from germline, CDR1 is SGHNT and CDR2 is YYREEE (reference sequence). CDR3 region: CASSRPLADEQFF. The CDR3 DNA reads TGTGCCAGCAGCAGACCACTAGCCGATGAGCAGTTCTTC.

J is TRBJ1-2 and V is TRBV13; 8 bases align to TRBD1. Per germline, CDR1 PRHDT and CDR2 FYEKMQ (reference sequence). With 5 bases clipped from V and 3 bases from J, the junction kept 8 bases outside the gene matches. This CDR3 is 15 amino acids long. The DNA of the CDR3 is TGTGCCAGCAGCACCTTTTGGGACAGGCACTATGGCTACACCTTC. Its translation is CASSTFWDRHYGYTF.

CDR3 DNA sequence: TGTGCCAGCAGTGAACGAGCGGGGAGAAGGACAGATACGCAGTATTTT. This codes for CASSERAGRRTDTQYF. V is TRBV2 and J is TRBJ2-3; 7 bases are shared with TRBD2. The V gene end was trimmed by 2 bases and the J gene end by 3 bases; junction bases not matched to a gene: 8. Looked up from germline, CDR1 is SNHLY and CDR2 is FYNNEI. The CDR3 runs 16 residues.

The rearrangement uses TRBV27 and TRBJ1-1, with no clear D. CDR3 size: 15 residues. Trimming stripped 0 bases from V and 5 bases from J, with 13 bases between. The germline gives CDR1 MNHEY, CDR2 SMNVEV (reference sequence). DNA of the CDR3: TGTGCCAGCAGTTTATCGGGGATCGCGGGGACTGAAGCTTTCTTT. This translates into CASSLSGIAGTEAFF.

This chain joins TRBV6-5 and TRBJ2-1; tentative D call: TRBD2 (5 bases). V lost 4 bases to trimming and J lost 4 bases, with 11 bases between them. The CDR3 has 14 residues. Per the germline V gene, CDR1 is MNHEY and CDR2 is SVGAGI. Here the CDR3 reads CASSFGLGYNEQFF. The CDR3 region has the DNA TGTGCCAGCAGTTTCGGACTGGGGTACAATGAGCAGTTCTTC.

This chain connects TRBV10-1 to TRBJ2-7, with a tentative D call TRBD1 (5 bases). Germline loops: CDR1 WNHNN, CDR2 SYGVQD (reference sequence). Between the trimmed V and J ends, which lost 2 bases and 6 bases, there was a span of 11 bases. This CDR3 has 13 amino acids. The CDR3 nucleotides are TGCGCCAGCAGTGAGGGGCAGGGCCTCGAGCAGTACTTC. This codes for CASSEGQGLEQYF.

This chain uses TRBV5-1 with TRBJ2-7, with unresolved D. The CDR3 runs to 14 residues. V shed 0 bases and J shed 3 bases, with 10 bases lying between them. Germline CDR1 is SGHRS and CDR2 is YFSETQ. CDR3 amino acids: CASSLESSLYEQYF. Written as DNA, the CDR3 is TGCGCCAGCAGCTTGGAGAGTAGCCTCTACGAGCAGTACTTC.

In its sample, this clone was seen once. The chain joins TRBV5-1 to TRBJ1-2, with D possibly being TRBD1 (6 bases). There are 18 residues in the CDR3. Germline values: CDR1 SGHRS, CDR2 YFSETQ. V was pared by 0 bases and J by 3 bases, with 21 bases between. CDR3 bases: TGCGCCAGCAGCTTGGGGGGGTGGACAGCACCCCGGGACTATGGCTACACCTTC. Its protein product is CASSLGGWTAPRDYGYTF.